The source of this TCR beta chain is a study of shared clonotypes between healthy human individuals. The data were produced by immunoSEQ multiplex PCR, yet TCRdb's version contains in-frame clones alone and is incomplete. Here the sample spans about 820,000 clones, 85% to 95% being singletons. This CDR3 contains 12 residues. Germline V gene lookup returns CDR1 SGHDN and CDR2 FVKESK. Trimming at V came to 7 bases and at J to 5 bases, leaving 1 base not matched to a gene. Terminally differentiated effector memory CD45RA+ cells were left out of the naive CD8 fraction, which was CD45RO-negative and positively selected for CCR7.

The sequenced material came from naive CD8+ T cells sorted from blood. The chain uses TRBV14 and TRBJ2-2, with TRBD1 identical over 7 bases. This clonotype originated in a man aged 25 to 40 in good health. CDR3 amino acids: CASKQGTGELFF. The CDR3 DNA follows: TGTGCCAGCAAACAGGGGACCGGGGAGCTGTTTTTT.